One sample yielded the 6 T cell receptor beta chains listed below, sequenced in a study of blood T cell repertoires in COVID-19. The method was immunoSEQ multiplex PCR; TCRdb's version includes in-frame clones alone and lacks a portion of them. The sample consists of about 200,000 clones, 70% to 90% of them appearing once. The sequencing input was peripheral blood. Receptors were obtained from a man aged 60 to 69 with acute or convalescent COVID-19.

The V call is TRBV5-1, the J call TRBJ2-5; D may be TRBD2 (6 bases). CDR3 length: 15 residues. V lost 3 bases and J 1 base, leaving 13 bases between the germline ends. Germline CDR1 SGHRS, CDR2 YFSETQ. CDR3 DNA: TGCGCCAGCAGCTACGGGACTCGCACCCAAGAGACCCAGTACTTC. Translating gives CASSYGTRTQETQYF.

The V call is TRBV5-1, the J call TRBJ2-2, with D tentatively TRBD2 (5 bases). Germline CDR1 and CDR2: SGHRS and YFSETQ. CDR3 length: 13 amino acids. V was pared by 3 bases and J by 6 bases, with 9 bases between. In nucleotides, the CDR3 is TGCGCCAGCAGCTCCGGGGTCCCCGGGGAGCTGTTTTTT. This sequence encodes CASSSGVPGELFF. The full variable domain, completed using reference TRBV5-1 and TRBJ2-2, is KAGVTQTPRYLIKTRGQQVTLSCSPISGHRSVSWYQQTPGQGLQFLFEYFSETQRNKGNFPGRFSGRQFSNSRSEMNVSTLELGDSALYLCASSSGVPGELFFGEGSRLTVL.

V gene TRBV29-1 combines with J gene TRBJ2-4; TRBD1 aligns across 7 bases. Trimming removed 5 bases from V and 5 bases from J; junction bases left unmatched: 9. The CDR3 has 14 residues. Per germline, CDR1 SQVTM and CDR2 ANQGSEA. CDR3 sequence: CSVRLDRPQNIQYF. CDR3 nucleotides: TGCAGCGTTCGCTTGGACAGGCCCCAAAACATTCAGTACTTC. The full variable domain, in which reference TRBV29-1 and TRBJ2-4 provide the parts outside the CDR3, is SAVISQKPSRDICQRGTSLTIQCQVDSQVTMMFWYRQQPGQSLTLIATANQGSEATYESGFVIDKFPISRPNLTFSTLTVSNMSPEDSSIYLCSVRLDRPQNIQYFGAGTRLSVL.

The chain combines TRBV7-9 with TRBJ1-5; 8 nucleotides agree with TRBD1. Trimming took 5 bases from V and 2 from J; bases not matched to a gene: 8. The CDR3 runs to 16 residues. The germline CDR1 and CDR2 sequences are SEHNR and FQNEAQ (reference sequence). The CDR3 here is CASSQGQGKGNQPQHF. Written as DNA, the CDR3 is TGTGCCAGCAGCCAAGGACAGGGTAAAGGCAATCAGCCCCAGCATTTT.

The chain has TRBV6-5 and TRBJ1-5, with D tentatively TRBD1 (5 bases). Germline V gene sequence: CDR1 MNHEY, CDR2 SVGAGI. Trimming shortened V by 8 bases and J by 4 bases, and 15 bases separated the two germline ends. The CDR3 loop spans 14 amino acids. CDR3 protein: CASDGGYSNQPQHF. CDR3 DNA sequence: TGTGCCAGCGACGGGGGATATAGTAATCAGCCCCAGCATTTT.

This clone has only a few counts. The chain combines TRBV4-1 with TRBJ2-2; 9 nucleotides agree with TRBD2. Trimming cost V 4 bases and J 6 bases; bases outside gene matches: 21. The length of the CDR3 is 20 residues. CDR1 MGHRA and CDR2 YSYEKL come from the germline V gene. Here the CDR3 reads CASSLRGSLAGVGRAGELFF. In nucleotides, the CDR3 is TGCGCCAGCAGCCTGAGAGGGAGCTTAGCGGGAGTGGGCAGGGCCGGGGAGCTGTTTTTT.